Shown below are 5 T cell receptor beta chains from a single sample sequenced in a study of blood T cell repertoires in COVID-19. Assay: immunoSEQ multiplex PCR; the TCRdb copy retains only in-frame clones and omits some. The sample shows about 380,000 clones, roughly 85% of them seen only once. Specimen: peripheral blood. The receptors shown here come from a woman younger than 30 with acute or convalescent COVID-19.

This chain links TRBV11-2 with TRBJ2-2; 7 bases are a match to TRBD1. This CDR3 has 14 residues. The V gene's germline CDR1 is SGHAT and CDR2 FQNNGV. Losses at the gene ends were 5 bases for V and 4 bases for J; bases not matched to a gene: 4. The CDR3 spells CASSRDRATGELFF. The DNA of the CDR3 is TGTGCCAGCAGCCGCGACAGGGCCACCGGGGAGCTGTTTTTT.

The chain combines TRBV28 with TRBJ1-4; 9 bases match TRBD1. This CDR3 is built from 14 residues. With 10 bases clipped from V and 5 bases from J, the junction kept 8 bases outside the gene matches. Germline V lookup: CDR1 MDHEN, CDR2 SYDVKM. The CDR3 here is CAIDPGTGNEKLFF. The CDR3 DNA reads as TGTGCCATCGACCCCGGGACAGGGAATGAAAAACTGTTTTTT.

This clone came up once. The chain combines TRBV20-1 with TRBJ1-4, with D unclear. Trimming took 4 bases from V and 6 from J, leaving 6 bases between them. CDR3 length equals 11 residues. The V gene's germline CDR1 is DFQATT and CDR2 SNEGSKA (reference sequence). The CDR3: CSAIDDEKLFF. The CDR3 DNA sequence: TGCAGTGCTATAGACGATGAAAAACTGTTTTTT.

The chain has TRBV2 and TRBJ2-2; D is possibly TRBD1 (6 bases). The CDR3 is 15 amino acids. The V end was cut by 6 bases, the J end by 4 bases, with 15 bases between. Germline V CDR1 and CDR2: SNHLY, FYNNEI. The CDR3 sequence: CASRPSTGLTGELFF. The CDR3 nucleotides read TGTGCCAGCAGGCCTTCTACAGGGCTCACCGGGGAGCTGTTTTTT.

V usage is TRBV24-1 and J usage is TRBJ2-1; D is perhaps TRBD1 (5 bases). In germline, CDR1 is KGHDR, CDR2 SFDVKD. V lost 3 bases and J 6 bases, leaving 14 bases between the germline ends. The CDR3 loop spans 15 amino acids. The CDR3 DNA reads as TGTGCCACCAGTGATCTCTCAGGGTACAGCAATGAGCAGTTCTTC. As protein: CATSDLSGYSNEQFF.